The rows below give T cell receptor beta chains drawn from one sample of a study of T-cell reconstitution after alpha-beta-depleted transplantation in children. MiXCR was run by TCRdb on the PCR reads, yielding one entry per CDR3 protein. The sample yields 90,000 to 120,000 distinct CDR3 sequences, 5% to 7% seen once. This sample comprised PBMCs, mostly from graft donor cells, obtained 360 days after TCRalphabeta/CD19-depleted stem cell transplant. The origin of the receptors is a male patient aged 2-15 years who had a stem cell transplant for acute lymphoblastic leukemia, so the T cells may come from the graft donor. CDR3s include the opening cysteine and the closing phenylalanine or tryptophan. D genes are given only for firm matches. Expanded clones are given a class, and other clones once, few, many or no size at all.

d_gene	abundance	j_gene	v_gene	CDR3aa	CDR3nt
TRBD2	many	TRBJ2-1	TRBV11-2	CASRLAGGNEQFF	TGTGCCAGCCGACTAGCGGGGGGAAATGAGCAGTTCTTC
-	-	TRBJ2-5	TRBV7-9	CASSLRTAKETQYF	TGTGCCAGCAGCCTACGGACGGCCAAAGAGACCCAGTACTTC
TRBD1	many	TRBJ2-7	TRBV10-3	CAIKNIGQDHSYEQYF	TGTGCCATCAAAAATATAGGACAGGACCACTCCTACGAGCAGTACTTC
TRBD1	many	TRBJ2-7	TRBV28	CASSFGQGGYEQYF	TGTGCCAGCAGTTTCGGACAGGGGGGGTACGAGCAGTACTTC
-	many	TRBJ2-3	TRBV7-9	CASSPIQTDTQYF	TGTGCCAGCAGCCCTATTCAGACAGATACGCAGTATTTT
TRBD1	many	TRBJ1-6	TRBV20-1	CSVRRRDSIPSLHF	TGCAGTGTTCGGCGACGGGACAGCATCCCATCCCTCCACTTT
-	few	TRBJ2-5	TRBV28	CASSLDAETQYF	TGTGCCAGCAGTTTAGACGCGGAGACCCAGTACTTC
-	many	TRBJ2-1	TRBV7-2	CASSLLSSKATLEQFF	TGTGCCAGCAGCTTACTCTCTAGTAAAGCAACCCTTGAGCAGTTCTTC
TRBD1	many	TRBJ1-6	TRBV6-5	CASRTGGYNSPLHF	TGTGCCAGCAGGACAGGGGGTTATAATTCACCCCTCCACTTT
TRBD2	-	TRBJ2-2	TRBV12-5	CASGGGLAGGELFF	TGTGCTAGTGGGGGGGGACTAGCAGGCGGGGAGCTGTTTTTT
TRBD1	many	TRBJ2-3	TRBV27	CASSTDRATDTQYF	TGTGCCAGCAGTACGGACAGGGCCACAGATACGCAGTATTTT
-	many	TRBJ2-1	TRBV15	CATSRDRRDEQFF	TGTGCCACCAGCAGAGATCGACGGGATGAGCAGTTCTTC
-	many	TRBJ1-2	TRBV29-1	CSAPGQGAYGYTF	TGCAGCGCACCGGGACAAGGGGCCTATGGCTACACCTTC
-	many	TRBJ2-7	TRBV20-1	CSARSQGDYEQYF	TGCAGTGCGAGAAGTCAGGGAGACTACGAGCAGTACTTC
TRBD1	-	TRBJ2-5	TRBV19	CASSIGTGGEETQYF	TGTGCCAGTAGTATCGGGACAGGCGGGGAAGAGACCCAGTACTTC
TRBD1	many	TRBJ2-7	TRBV14	CASSQDRGILYEQYF	TGTGCCAGCAGCCAAGACAGGGGGATACTCTACGAGCAGTACTTC
TRBD2	many	TRBJ2-2	TRBV27	CASSYPDLAGGARELFF	TGTGCCAGCAGTTACCCCGACCTAGCGGGGGGGGCCCGGGAGCTGTTTTTT
-	few	TRBJ2-7	TRBV7-9	CASSGTTYEQYF	TGTGCCAGCAGTGGGACAACCTACGAGCAGTACTTC
-	many	TRBJ2-7	TRBV2	CASGGDSSYEQYF	TGTGCCAGCGGCGGGGACAGCTCCTACGAGCAGTACTTC
-	-	TRBJ2-5	TRBV27	CASSFRAFTRETQYF	TGTGCCAGCAGTTTCCGTGCCTTCACCAGGGAGACCCAGTACTTC
TRBD1	many	TRBJ1-4	TRBV12-3/TRBV12-4	CASSLRDRPGEKLFF	TGTGCCAGCAGTCTCCGGGACAGGCCGGGCGAAAAACTGTTTTTT